The sequence of this T cell receptor beta chain was determined in a study of shared clonotypes between healthy human individuals. The count of this clone is one. Antigen unknown. Study results and limitations: Naive CD4 clonotype sharing across four donors was about 5.3%.

Recent acute infections and vaccinations were absent in the healthy HIV-negative adult donors. The germline V gene encodes CDR1 SQVTM and CDR2 ANQGSEA. CDR3 length: 12 residues. Trimming cost V 4 bases and J 8 bases, with 14 bases left between them. TCRdb's copy holds only in-frame clones and misses some; the assay was immunoSEQ multiplex PCR. The sample records 1.4 million to 1.5 million clones, around 97% being singletons. The sample consisted of naive CD4+ T cells sorted from blood. Subset specified: CD45RA+ positively selected. This TCR was sampled from a man younger than 40 in good health. The rearrangement links TRBV29-1 to TRBJ1-1, with D possibly TRBD1 on 5 matching bases. CDR3 nucleotides: TGCAGCGTTGTGGGGGAGCAGATAGAAGCTTTCTTT. This translates into CSVVGEQIEAFF.